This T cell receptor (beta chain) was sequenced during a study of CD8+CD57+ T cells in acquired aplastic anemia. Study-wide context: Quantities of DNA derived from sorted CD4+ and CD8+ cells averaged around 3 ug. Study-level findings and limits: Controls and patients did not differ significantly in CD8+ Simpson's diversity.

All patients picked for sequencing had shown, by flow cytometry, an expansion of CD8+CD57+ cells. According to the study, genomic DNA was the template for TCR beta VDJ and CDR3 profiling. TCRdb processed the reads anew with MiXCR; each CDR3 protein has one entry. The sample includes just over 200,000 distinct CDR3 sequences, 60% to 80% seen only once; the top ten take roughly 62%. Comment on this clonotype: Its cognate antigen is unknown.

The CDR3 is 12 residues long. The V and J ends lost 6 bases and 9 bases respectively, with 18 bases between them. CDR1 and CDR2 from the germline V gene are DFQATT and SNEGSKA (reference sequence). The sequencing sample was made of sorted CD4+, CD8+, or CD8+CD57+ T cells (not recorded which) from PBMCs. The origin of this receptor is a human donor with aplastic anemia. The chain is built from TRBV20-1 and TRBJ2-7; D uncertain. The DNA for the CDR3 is TGCAGTGCCGCGGTACAAGAGCGCGGGCAGTACTTC. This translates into CSAAVQERGQYF.